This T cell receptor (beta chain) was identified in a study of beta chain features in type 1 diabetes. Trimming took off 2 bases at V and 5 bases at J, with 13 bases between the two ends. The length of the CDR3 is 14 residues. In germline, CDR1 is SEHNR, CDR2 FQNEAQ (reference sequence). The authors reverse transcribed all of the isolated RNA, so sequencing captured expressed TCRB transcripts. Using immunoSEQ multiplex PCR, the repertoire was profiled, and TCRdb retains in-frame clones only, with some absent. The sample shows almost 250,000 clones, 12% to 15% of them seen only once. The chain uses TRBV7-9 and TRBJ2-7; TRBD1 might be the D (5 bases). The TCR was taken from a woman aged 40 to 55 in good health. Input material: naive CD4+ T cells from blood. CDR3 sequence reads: CASSLSGLVNEQYF. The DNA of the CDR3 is TGTGCCAGCAGCTTATCAGGGCTTGTCAACGAGCAGTACTTC.